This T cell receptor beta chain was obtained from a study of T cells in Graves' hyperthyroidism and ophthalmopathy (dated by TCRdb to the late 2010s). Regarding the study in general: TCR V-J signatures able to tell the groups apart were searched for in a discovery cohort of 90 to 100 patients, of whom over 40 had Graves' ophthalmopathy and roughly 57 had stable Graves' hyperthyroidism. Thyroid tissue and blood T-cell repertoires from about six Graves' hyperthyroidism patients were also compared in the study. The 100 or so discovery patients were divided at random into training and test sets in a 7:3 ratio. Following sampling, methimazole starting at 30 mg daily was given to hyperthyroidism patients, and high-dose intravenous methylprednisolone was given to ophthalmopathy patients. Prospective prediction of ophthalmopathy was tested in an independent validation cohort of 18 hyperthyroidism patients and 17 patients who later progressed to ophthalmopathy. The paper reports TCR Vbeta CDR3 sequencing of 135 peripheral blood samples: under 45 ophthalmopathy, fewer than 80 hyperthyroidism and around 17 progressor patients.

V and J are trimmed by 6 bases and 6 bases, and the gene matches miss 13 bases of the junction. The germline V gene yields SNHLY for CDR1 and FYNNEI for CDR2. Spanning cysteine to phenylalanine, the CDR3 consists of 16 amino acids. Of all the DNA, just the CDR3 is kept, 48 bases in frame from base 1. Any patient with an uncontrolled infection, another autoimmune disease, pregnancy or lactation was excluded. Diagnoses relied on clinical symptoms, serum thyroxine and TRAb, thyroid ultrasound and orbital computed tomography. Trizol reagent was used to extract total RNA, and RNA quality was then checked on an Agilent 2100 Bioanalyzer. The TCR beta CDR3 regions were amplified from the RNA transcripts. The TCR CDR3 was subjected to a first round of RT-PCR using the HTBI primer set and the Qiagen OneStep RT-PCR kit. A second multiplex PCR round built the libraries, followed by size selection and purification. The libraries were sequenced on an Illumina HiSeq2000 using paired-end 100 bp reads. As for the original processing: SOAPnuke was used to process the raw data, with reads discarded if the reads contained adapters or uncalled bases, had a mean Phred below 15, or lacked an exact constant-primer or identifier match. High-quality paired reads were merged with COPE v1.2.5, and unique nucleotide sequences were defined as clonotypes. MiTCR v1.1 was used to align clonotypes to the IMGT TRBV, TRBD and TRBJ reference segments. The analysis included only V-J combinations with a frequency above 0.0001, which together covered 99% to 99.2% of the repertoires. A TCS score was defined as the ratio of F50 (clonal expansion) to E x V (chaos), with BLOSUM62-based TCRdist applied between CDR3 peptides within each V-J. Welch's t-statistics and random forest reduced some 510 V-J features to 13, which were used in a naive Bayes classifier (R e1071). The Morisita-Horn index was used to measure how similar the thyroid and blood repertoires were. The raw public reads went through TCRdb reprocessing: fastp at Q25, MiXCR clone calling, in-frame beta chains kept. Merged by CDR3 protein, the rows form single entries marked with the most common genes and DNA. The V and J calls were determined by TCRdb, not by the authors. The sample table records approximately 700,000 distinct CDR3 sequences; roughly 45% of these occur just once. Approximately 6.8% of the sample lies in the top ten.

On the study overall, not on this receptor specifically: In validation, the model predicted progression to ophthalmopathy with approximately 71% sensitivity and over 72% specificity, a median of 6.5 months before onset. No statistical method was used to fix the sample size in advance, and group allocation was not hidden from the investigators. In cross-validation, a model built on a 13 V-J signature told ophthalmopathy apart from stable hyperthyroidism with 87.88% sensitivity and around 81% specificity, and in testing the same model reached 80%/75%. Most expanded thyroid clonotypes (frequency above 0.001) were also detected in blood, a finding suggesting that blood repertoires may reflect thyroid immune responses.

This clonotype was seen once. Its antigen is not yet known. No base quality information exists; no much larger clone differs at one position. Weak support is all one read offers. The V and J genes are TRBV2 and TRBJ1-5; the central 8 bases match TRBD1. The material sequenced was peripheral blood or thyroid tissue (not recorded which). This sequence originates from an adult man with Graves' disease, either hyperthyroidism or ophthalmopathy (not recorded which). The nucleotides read TGTGCCAGCAGCCGGGACAGGACGTCCAGCGGTCAGCCCCAGCATTTT. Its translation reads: CASSRDRTSSGQPQHF.